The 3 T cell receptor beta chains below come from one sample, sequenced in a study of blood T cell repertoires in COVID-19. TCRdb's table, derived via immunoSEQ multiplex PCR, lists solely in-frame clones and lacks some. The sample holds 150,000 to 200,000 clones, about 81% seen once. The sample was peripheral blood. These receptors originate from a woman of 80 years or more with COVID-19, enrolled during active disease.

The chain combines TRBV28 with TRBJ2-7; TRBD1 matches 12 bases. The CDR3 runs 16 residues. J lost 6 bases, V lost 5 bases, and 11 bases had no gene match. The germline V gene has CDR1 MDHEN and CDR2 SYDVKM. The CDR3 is CASSEPGQGALIEQYF. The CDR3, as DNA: TGTGCCAGCAGTGAACCGGGACAGGGGGCGCTTATCGAGCAGTACTTC.

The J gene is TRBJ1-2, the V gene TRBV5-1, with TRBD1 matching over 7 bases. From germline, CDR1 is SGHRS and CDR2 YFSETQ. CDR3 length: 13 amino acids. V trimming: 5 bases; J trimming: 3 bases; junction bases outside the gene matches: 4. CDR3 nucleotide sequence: TGCGCCAGCAGTGTACAGGGGCACTATGGCTACACCTTC. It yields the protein CASSVQGHYGYTF.

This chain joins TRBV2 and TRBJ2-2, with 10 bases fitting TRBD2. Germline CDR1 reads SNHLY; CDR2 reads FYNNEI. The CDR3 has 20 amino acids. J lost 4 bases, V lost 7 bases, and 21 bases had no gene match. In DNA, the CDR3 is TGTGCCAGCAATGTTCGTACTACTAGCGGGACTGCGGGGCCCACCGGGGAGCTGTTTTTT. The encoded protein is CASNVRTTSGTAGPTGELFF. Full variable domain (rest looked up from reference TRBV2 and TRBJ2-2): EPEVTQTPSHQVTQMGQEVILRCVPISNHLYFYWYRQILGQKVEFLVSFYNNEISEKSEIFDDQFSVERPDGSNFTLKIRSTKLEDSAMYFCASNVRTTSGTAGPTGELFFGEGSRLTVL.